A selection of T cell receptor beta chains follows, all from one sample in a study of blood T cell repertoires in COVID-19. Only in-frame clones appear in the TCRdb table, and some are missing; sequencing was by immunoSEQ multiplex PCR. The data hold about 280,000 clones, with around 87% observed a single time. Sample: peripheral blood. The receptors shown here come from a woman between 25 and 40 years old who had recovered from COVID-19. Both conserved end residues are part of each CDR3. A D gene is named only where the DNA matches it firmly. A clone size is listed for some rows: how often the clone was seen (once, few, many), or a class if it is expanded.

D gene: -
J gene: TRBJ2-7
V gene: TRBV2
clone size: -
CDR3 protein: CASRSDIRGQYF
CDR3 DNA: TGTGCCAGCAGATCGGACATTCGAGGGCAGTACTTC

D gene: TRBD2
J gene: TRBJ2-5
V gene: TRBV11-2
clone size: -
CDR3 protein: CASSRIAGGQETQYF
CDR3 DNA: TGTGCCAGCAGCCGTATAGCGGGAGGACAAGAGACCCAGTACTTC

D gene: TRBD1
J gene: TRBJ1-6
V gene: TRBV2
clone size: -
CDR3 protein: CASSEDRGSVWERDSPLHF
CDR3 DNA: TGTGCCAGCAGTGAAGACAGGGGGAGTGTTTGGGAGCGGGATTCACCCCTCCACTTT

D gene: -
J gene: TRBJ1-5
V gene: TRBV2
clone size: -
CDR3 protein: CASSRESNQPQHF
CDR3 DNA: TGTGCCAGCAGCAGGGAATCCAATCAGCCCCAGCATTTT

D gene: -
J gene: TRBJ1-5
V gene: TRBV24-1
clone size: -
CDR3 protein: CATQDSWGNQPQHF
CDR3 DNA: TGTGCCACCCAGGACAGTTGGGGCAATCAGCCCCAGCATTTT

D gene: -
J gene: TRBJ1-1
V gene: TRBV6-5
clone size: -
CDR3 protein: CASTLGGGLTEAFF
CDR3 DNA: TGTGCCAGCACCCTAGGGGGGGGGCTTACTGAAGCTTTCTTT

D gene: -
J gene: TRBJ1-1
V gene: TRBV9
clone size: -
CDR3 protein: CASSAGQYTEAFF
CDR3 DNA: TGTGCCAGCAGCGCCGGACAGTACACTGAAGCTTTCTTT

D gene: TRBD2
J gene: TRBJ2-1
V gene: TRBV4-2
clone size: once
CDR3 protein: CASSQVTTGLAGDYYNEQFF
CDR3 DNA: TGTGCCAGCAGCCAAGTGACGACGGGACTAGCGGGAGACTATTACAATGAGCAGTTCTTC

D gene: -
J gene: TRBJ2-7
V gene: TRBV13
clone size: -
CDR3 protein: CASSLGLYEQYF
CDR3 DNA: TGTGCCAGCAGCTTAGGCCTCTACGAGCAGTACTTC

D gene: -
J gene: TRBJ2-3
V gene: TRBV20-1
clone size: -
CDR3 protein: CSASYSPEDTQYF
CDR3 DNA: TGCAGTGCTAGTTACTCACCCGAAGATACGCAGTATTTT

D gene: -
J gene: TRBJ1-5
V gene: TRBV18
clone size: -
CDR3 protein: CASSPRENNQPQHF
CDR3 DNA: TGTGCCAGCTCACCCCGGGAGAACAATCAGCCCCAGCATTTT

D gene: -
J gene: TRBJ1-4
V gene: TRBV4-3
clone size: -
CDR3 protein: CASSQDIREKLFF
CDR3 DNA: TGCGCCAGCAGCCAAGATATCCGGGAAAAACTGTTTTTT

D gene: -
J gene: TRBJ2-1
V gene: TRBV5-1
clone size: -
CDR3 protein: CASSLALHNEQFF
CDR3 DNA: TGCGCCAGCAGCTTGGCTCTTCACAATGAGCAGTTCTTC

D gene: TRBD2
J gene: TRBJ2-5
V gene: TRBV29-1
clone size: once
CDR3 protein: CSVEGSSLAILGTQYF
CDR3 DNA: TGCAGCGTTGAAGGGAGCTCACTAGCGATTCTAGGTACCCAGTACTTC

D gene: TRBD1
J gene: TRBJ2-7
V gene: TRBV6-5
clone size: -
CDR3 protein: CASRRDSSYEQYF
CDR3 DNA: TGTGCCAGCAGAAGGGACAGTTCCTACGAGCAGTACTTC

D gene: TRBD1
J gene: TRBJ1-6
V gene: TRBV4-1
clone size: -
CDR3 protein: CASRPKITGTDSPLHF
CDR3 DNA: TGCGCCAGCAGGCCCAAGATTACGGGGACAGATTCACCCCTCCACTTT

D gene: TRBD1
J gene: TRBJ1-2
V gene: TRBV3-1/TRBV3-2
clone size: -
CDR3 protein: CASSPGQNYGYTF
CDR3 DNA: TGTGCCAGCAGCCCGGGACAGAACTATGGCTACACCTTC

D gene: -
J gene: TRBJ1-2
V gene: TRBV6-5
clone size: -
CDR3 protein: CASITGSQASYTF
CDR3 DNA: TGTGCCAGCATAACAGGCTCCCAAGCCAGCTACACCTTC

D gene: TRBD1
J gene: TRBJ1-4
V gene: TRBV7-9
clone size: -
CDR3 protein: CASSRTGSGEKLFF
CDR3 DNA: TGTGCCAGCAGCCGGACAGGGAGTGGTGAAAAACTGTTTTTT

D gene: TRBD1
J gene: TRBJ1-5
V gene: TRBV18
clone size: few
CDR3 protein: CASSPDRGGNQPQHF
CDR3 DNA: TGTGCCAGCTCACCGGACAGGGGTGGCAATCAGCCCCAGCATTTT

D gene: TRBD1
J gene: TRBJ2-7
V gene: TRBV29-1
clone size: -
CDR3 protein: CSVVVQGDGQYF
CDR3 DNA: TGCAGCGTTGTGGTACAGGGGGACGGGCAGTACTTC

D gene: TRBD2
J gene: TRBJ2-7
V gene: TRBV15
clone size: -
CDR3 protein: CATSRSPPLAGGYEQYF
CDR3 DNA: TGTGCCACCAGCAGGAGCCCCCCACTAGCGGGAGGCTACGAGCAGTACTTC

D gene: -
J gene: TRBJ2-7
V gene: TRBV7-8
clone size: once
CDR3 protein: CASSLGDTGTYEQYF
CDR3 DNA: TGTGCCAGCAGCTTGGGGGACACGGGGACCTACGAGCAGTACTTC

D gene: TRBD1
J gene: TRBJ2-3
V gene: TRBV7-8
clone size: -
CDR3 protein: CASSLDRGGTDTQYF
CDR3 DNA: TGTGCCAGCAGCTTAGACAGGGGCGGGACAGATACGCAGTATTTT

D gene: TRBD2
J gene: TRBJ2-3
V gene: TRBV20-1
clone size: -
CDR3 protein: CSASIPGTSPHTQYF
CDR3 DNA: TGCAGTGCTAGTATACCGGGGACTAGCCCACATACGCAGTATTTT

D gene: TRBD2
J gene: TRBJ2-4
V gene: TRBV6-1
clone size: -
CDR3 protein: CASSGQTSGGLEYF
CDR3 DNA: TGTGCCAGCAGTGGCCAGACTAGCGGGGGACTAGAGTACTTC

D gene: TRBD2
J gene: TRBJ2-7
V gene: TRBV27
clone size: -
CDR3 protein: CASSFGPGGGYEQYF
CDR3 DNA: TGTGCCAGCAGTTTCGGGCCGGGAGGAGGCTACGAGCAGTACTTC